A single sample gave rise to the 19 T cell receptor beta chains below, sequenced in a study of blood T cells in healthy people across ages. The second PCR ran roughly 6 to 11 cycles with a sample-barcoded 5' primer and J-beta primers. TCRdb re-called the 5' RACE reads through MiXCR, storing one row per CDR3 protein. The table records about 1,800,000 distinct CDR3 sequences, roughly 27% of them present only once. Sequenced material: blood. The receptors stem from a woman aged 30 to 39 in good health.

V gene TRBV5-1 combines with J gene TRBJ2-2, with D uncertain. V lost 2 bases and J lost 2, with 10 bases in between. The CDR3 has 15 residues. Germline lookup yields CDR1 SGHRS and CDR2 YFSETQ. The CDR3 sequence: CASSFGSDNTGELFF. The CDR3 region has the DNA TGCGCCAGCAGCTTTGGGTCAGACAACACCGGGGAGCTGTTTTTT. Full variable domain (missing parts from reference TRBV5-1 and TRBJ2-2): KAGVTQTPRYLIKTRGQQVTLSCSPISGHRSVSWYQQTPGQGLQFLFEYFSETQRNKGNFPGRFSGRQFSNSRSEMNVSTLELGDSALYLCASSFGSDNTGELFFGEGSRLTVL.

The CDR3 spells CASSLQGGGQGYEQYF. For the CDR3, the DNA is TGTGCCAGCAGCTTACAAGGTGGAGGACAGGGCTACGAGCAGTACTTC. J is TRBJ2-7 and V is TRBV7-3, with 8 bases aligning to TRBD1. After removal of 2 bases from V and 3 bases from J, the junction contained 9 bases not matched to a gene. This CDR3 region has 16 residues. The germline V gene encodes CDR1 SGHTA and CDR2 FQGTGA.

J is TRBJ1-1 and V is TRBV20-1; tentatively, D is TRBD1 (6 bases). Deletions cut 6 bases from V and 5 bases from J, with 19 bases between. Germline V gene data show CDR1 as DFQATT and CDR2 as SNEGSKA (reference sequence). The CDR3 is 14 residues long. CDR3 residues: CSADLNRVRTEAFF. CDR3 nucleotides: TGCAGTGCGGACCTTAACAGGGTTAGAACTGAAGCTTTCTTT.

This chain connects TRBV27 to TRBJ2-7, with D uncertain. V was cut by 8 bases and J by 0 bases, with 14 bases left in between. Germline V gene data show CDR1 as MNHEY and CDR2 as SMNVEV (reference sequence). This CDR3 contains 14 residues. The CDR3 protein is CASAILGPSYEQYF. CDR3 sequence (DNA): TGTGCCAGCGCAATCCTTGGGCCCTCCTACGAGCAGTACTTC.

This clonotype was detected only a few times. CDR3 DNA: TGTGCCAGCAGTTACTCCGATCGACTAGCGCCGCAGTATTTT. Translated: CASSYSDRLAPQYF. The chain combines TRBV6-5 with TRBJ2-3; 8 bases fit TRBD2. The CDR3 length is 14 residues. V was pared by 0 bases and J by 10 bases, with 6 bases of the junction left unmatched. Germline CDR1 reads MNHEY; CDR2 reads SVGAGI.

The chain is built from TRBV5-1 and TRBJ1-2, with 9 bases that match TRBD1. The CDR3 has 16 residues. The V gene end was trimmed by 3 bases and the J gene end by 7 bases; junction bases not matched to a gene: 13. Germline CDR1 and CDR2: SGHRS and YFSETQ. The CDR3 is CASSSIQGAAESGYTF. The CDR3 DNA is TGCGCCAGCAGCTCCATACAGGGGGCAGCGGAAAGTGGCTACACCTTC.

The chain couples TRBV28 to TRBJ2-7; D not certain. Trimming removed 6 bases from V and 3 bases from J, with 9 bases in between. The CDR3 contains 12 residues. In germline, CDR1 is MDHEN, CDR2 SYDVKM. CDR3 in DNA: TGTGCCAGCAGATACTCCGTCTACGAGCAGTACTTC. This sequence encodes CASRYSVYEQYF.

CDR3 DNA sequence: TGTGCCAGCAGCCAGGGGGGCGCCGATTCACCCCTCCACTTT. Amino acids: CASSQGGADSPLHF. The J gene is TRBJ1-6, the V gene TRBV5-4, with 7 bases lining up with TRBD1. V dropped 4 bases and J dropped 8; count of bases not matched to a gene: 6. Per the germline V gene, CDR1 is SGHNT and CDR2 is YYREEE (reference sequence). There are 14 residues in the CDR3.

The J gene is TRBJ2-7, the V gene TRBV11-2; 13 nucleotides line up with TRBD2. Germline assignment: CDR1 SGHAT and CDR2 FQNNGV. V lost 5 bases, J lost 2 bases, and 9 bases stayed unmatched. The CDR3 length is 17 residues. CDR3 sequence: CASSTETSGGPPYEQYF. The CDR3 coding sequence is TGTGCCAGCAGCACTGAGACTAGCGGGGGGCCGCCCTACGAGCAGTACTTC.

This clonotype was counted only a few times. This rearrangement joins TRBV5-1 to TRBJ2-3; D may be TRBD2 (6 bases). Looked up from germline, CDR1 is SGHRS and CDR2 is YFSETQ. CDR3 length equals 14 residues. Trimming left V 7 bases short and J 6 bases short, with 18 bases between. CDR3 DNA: TGCGCCAGCGAATTGGGAGGACAAACGGATACGCAGTATTTT. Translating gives CASELGGQTDTQYF.

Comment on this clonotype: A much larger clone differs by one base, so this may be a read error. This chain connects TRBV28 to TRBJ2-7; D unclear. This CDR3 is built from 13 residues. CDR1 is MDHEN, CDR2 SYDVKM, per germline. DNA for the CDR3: TGTGCCAGCCACCAGGCCGAGCAGGACGAGCAGGACTTC. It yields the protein CASHQAEQDEQDF.

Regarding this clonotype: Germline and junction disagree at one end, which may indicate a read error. The CDR3 sequence is CASSPARDNTGAFF. The CDR3 DNA is TGTGCCAGCAGTCCCGCCCGGGACAACACTGGAGCTTTCTTT. J is TRBJ1-1 and V is TRBV12-3 or TRBV12-4; D is possibly TRBD1 (6 bases). The CDR3 extends over 14 amino acids.

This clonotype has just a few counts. CDR3 loop: CASSLAWRGRPGNTIYF. Written as DNA, the CDR3 is TGTGCCAGCAGCTTAGCGTGGAGGGGGAGGCCTGGAAACACCATATATTTT. The gene calls are TRBV7-6 and TRBJ1-3, with D possibly being TRBD1 (6 bases). Germline V lookup: CDR1 SGHVS, CDR2 FNYEAQ. V lost 0 bases and J 2 bases, leaving 14 bases between the germline ends. This CDR3 spans 17 amino acids.

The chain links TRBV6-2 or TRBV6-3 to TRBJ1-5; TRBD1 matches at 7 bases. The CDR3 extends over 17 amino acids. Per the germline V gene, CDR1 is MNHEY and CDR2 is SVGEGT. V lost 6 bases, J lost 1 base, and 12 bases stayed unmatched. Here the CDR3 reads CASRTLFQGGSNQPQHF. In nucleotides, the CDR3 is TGTGCCAGCAGGACACTATTCCAGGGGGGAAGCAATCAGCCCCAGCATTTT.

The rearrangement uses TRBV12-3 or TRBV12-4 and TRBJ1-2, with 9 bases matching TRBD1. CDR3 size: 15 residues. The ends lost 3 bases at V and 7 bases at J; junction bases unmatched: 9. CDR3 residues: CASSFRIQGAGGYTF. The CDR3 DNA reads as TGTGCCAGCAGTTTCCGGATACAGGGGGCGGGTGGCTACACCTTC.

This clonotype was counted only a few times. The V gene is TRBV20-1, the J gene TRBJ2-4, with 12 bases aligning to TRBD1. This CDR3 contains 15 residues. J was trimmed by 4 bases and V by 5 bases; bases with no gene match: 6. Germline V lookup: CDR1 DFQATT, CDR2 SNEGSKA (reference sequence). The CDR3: CSARGQGAQKNIQYF. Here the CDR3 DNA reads TGCAGTGCTCGGGGACAGGGGGCGCAAAAAAACATTCAGTACTTC.

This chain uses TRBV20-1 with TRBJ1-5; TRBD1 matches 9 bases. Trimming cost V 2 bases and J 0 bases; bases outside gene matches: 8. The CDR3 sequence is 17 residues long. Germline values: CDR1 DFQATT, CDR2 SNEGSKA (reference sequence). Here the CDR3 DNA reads TGCAGTGCTAGAACAGGGGGCGCTTGGGATAGCAATCAGCCCCAGCATTTT. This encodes CSARTGGAWDSNQPQHF.

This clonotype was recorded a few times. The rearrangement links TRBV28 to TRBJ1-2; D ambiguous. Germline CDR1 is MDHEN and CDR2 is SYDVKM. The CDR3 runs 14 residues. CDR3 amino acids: CASRNAGGLGGYTF. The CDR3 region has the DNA TGTGCGTCTCGTAACGCAGGCGGTCTAGGGGGCTACACCTTC.

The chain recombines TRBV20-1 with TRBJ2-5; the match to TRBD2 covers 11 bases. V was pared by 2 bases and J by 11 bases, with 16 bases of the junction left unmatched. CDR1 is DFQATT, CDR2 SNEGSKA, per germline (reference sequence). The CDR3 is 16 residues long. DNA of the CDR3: TGCAGTGCTAGATTACCTAGCGGGGGGCTTAGCGATGAGCAGTACTTC. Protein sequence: CSARLPSGGLSDEQYF.